This T cell receptor beta chain was recovered during a study of cytomegalovirus exposure and HLA in healthy donors. Study-wide points: Indistinguishable V segments, including TRBV6-2 and TRBV6-3, were excluded. The authors later found most CMV-associated TCR beta chains appeared HLA-restricted.

Remarks on this clone: What it binds is unknown.

Trimming at V came to 8 bases and at J to 6 bases, leaving 12 bases not matched to a gene. Germline V CDR1 and CDR2: SNHLY, FYNNEI. The CDR3 is made up of 14 amino acids. It was with 60 Vbeta and 13 Jbeta primers that the PCR ran. Method: immunoSEQ multiplex PCR; TCRdb's copy keeps in-frame clones and lacks some. The sample shows 110,000 or so clones, about 72% of them seen only once. The sample consisted of PBMCs. The rearrangement links TRBV2 to TRBJ2-7; TRBD2 matches at 8 bases. This TCR came from a man aged 45-60 years in good health and CMV-seropositive. The CDR3 reads CASGKEAGEGEQYF. The CDR3 nucleotides read TGTGCCAGCGGTAAGGAAGCGGGAGAAGGCGAGCAGTACTTC.